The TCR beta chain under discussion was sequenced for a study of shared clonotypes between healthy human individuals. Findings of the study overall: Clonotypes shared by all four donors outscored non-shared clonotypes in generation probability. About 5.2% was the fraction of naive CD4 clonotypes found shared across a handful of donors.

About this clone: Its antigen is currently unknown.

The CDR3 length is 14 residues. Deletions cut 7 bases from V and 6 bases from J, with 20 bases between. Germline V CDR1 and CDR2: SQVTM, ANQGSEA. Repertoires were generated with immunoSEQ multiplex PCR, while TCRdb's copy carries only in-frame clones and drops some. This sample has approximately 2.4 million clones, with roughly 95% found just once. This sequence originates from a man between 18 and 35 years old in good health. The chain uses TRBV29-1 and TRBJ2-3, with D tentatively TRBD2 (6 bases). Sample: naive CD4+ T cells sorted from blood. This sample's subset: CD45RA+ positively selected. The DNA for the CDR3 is TGCAGCGGACTTCCGGGACTCCGCGGCGATACGCAGTATTTT. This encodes CSGLPGLRGDTQYF.